This T cell receptor beta chain derives from a study of CD8+CD57+ T cells in acquired aplastic anemia. Genomic DNA acted as the template from which TCR beta VDJ combination and CDR3 sequence profiling were carried out. Via MiXCR, TCRdb re-called the reads, giving one row per CDR3 protein. The sample lists about 210,000 distinct CDR3 sequences, 61% occurring once. Study results and limitations: The number of CD8+ CDR3 sequences shared by patients and controls was twenty-nine.

Trimming cost V 4 bases and J 7 bases, with 17 bases left between them. This CDR3 is 15 amino acids long. Germline V lookup: CDR1 ENHRY, CDR2 SYGVKD. Remarks on this clonotype: Its antigen remains unknown.

The rearrangement uses TRBV10-3 and TRBJ1-5; D uncertain. This clonotype was sampled from a human donor in good health. The sample taken for sequencing was sorted CD4+, CD8+, or CD8+CD57+ T cells (not recorded which) from PBMCs. The CDR3 DNA reads as TGTGCCATCAGTGGCCTTTCCCCCCCAAAGCAGCCCCAGCATTTT. Its protein product is CAISGLSPPKQPQHF.